This TCR beta chain was observed in a study of radiotherapy plus CTLA-4 blockade in lung cancer. This clone is termed medium-sized (0.01 to 0.1%). The protocol was immunoSEQ multiplex PCR, while the TCRdb copy is restricted to in-frame clones and leaves out a portion. The top ten hold 2.4% of the sample, which has some 110,000 clones, more than 70% seen once. Germline V lookup: CDR1 LGHNT, CDR2 FRNRAP. V lost 0 bases and J lost 9, with 12 bases in between. The CDR3 is 15 residues long. The specimen was peripheral blood, collected from a patient treated with radiotherapy plus ipilimumab. The chain carries TRBV12-5 and TRBJ1-6; a possible D gene is TRBD1 (5 bases). The sequence was obtained from a human donor with non-small cell lung cancer that progressed on radiotherapy plus ipilimumab. Some clones in this sample may be carry-over from other donors' samples. The CDR3 reads CASGLVNRGFSPLHF. The CDR3 region has the DNA TGTGCTAGTGGTTTGGTCAACCGGGGGTTTTCACCCCTCCACTTT.